The 21 T cell receptor beta chains below were found in one sample sequenced in a study of blood T cell repertoires in COVID-19. Data came from immunoSEQ multiplex PCR; TCRdb stores just in-frame clones and leaves some out. The table has 35,000 to 50,000 clones, approximately 85% seen once. Sequencing was carried out using peripheral blood. All receptors derive from a human donor in a cohort sampled during active COVID-19.

The J gene is TRBJ2-3, the V gene TRBV6-5, with 8 bases fitting TRBD2. V shed 4 bases, J shed 1 base, and the junction held 1 base outside the gene matches. The germline V gene has CDR1 MNHEY and CDR2 SVGAGI. CDR3 length equals 14 residues. As DNA, the CDR3 is TGTGCCAGCAGTTTCGGGGGGGGCACAGATACGCAGTATTTT. The encoded protein is CASSFGGGTDTQYF.

There are a few counts of this clone. DNA of the CDR3: TGTGCCAGCAGCCAACTAGCGGGGGGGGGCAATGAGCAGTTCTTC. Its protein product is CASSQLAGGGNEQFF. The chain combines TRBV7-3 with TRBJ2-1; 13 bases map to TRBD2. This CDR3 is 15 amino acids long. The ends lost 5 bases at V and 6 bases at J; junction bases unmatched: 4. Germline CDR1 reads SGHTA; CDR2 reads FQGTGA.

This chain joins TRBV10-3 and TRBJ1-4; D gene ambiguous. Trimming shortened V by 3 bases and J by 3 bases, and 5 bases separated the two germline ends. The CDR3 sequence is 13 residues long. Germline lookup yields CDR1 ENHRY and CDR2 SYGVKD. CDR3 in amino acids: CAISDAANEKLFF. CDR3 in DNA: TGTGCCATCAGTGACGCGGCTAATGAAAAACTGTTTTTT.

The rearrangement links TRBV10-3 to TRBJ1-5; D uncertain. From germline, CDR1 is ENHRY and CDR2 SYGVKD. Deletions cut 10 bases from V and 3 bases from J, with 13 bases between. The CDR3 runs to 13 residues. CDR3 protein: CATNRGSNQPQHF. The CDR3, as DNA: TGTGCCACAAATCGGGGTTCCAATCAGCCCCAGCATTTT.

J is TRBJ1-1 and V is TRBV4-2; TRBD1 might be the D (6 bases). Germline-derived CDR1 and CDR2 are LGHNA and YNFKEQ. V was shortened by 4 bases and J by 3 bases, with 21 bases between the two germline ends. The CDR3 runs to 17 residues. CDR3: CASSPDGGGRADTEAFF. The CDR3 DNA is TGTGCCAGCAGCCCCGATGGGGGGGGCAGGGCGGACACTGAAGCTTTCTTT.

This CDR3 is CASSQVGLAEETQYF. In nucleotides, the CDR3 is TGTGCCAGCAGCCAAGTGGGACTAGCGGAAGAGACCCAGTACTTC. The chain recombines TRBV3-1 (or the pseudogene TRBV3-2) with TRBJ2-5; TRBD2 matches 11 bases. After removal of 1 base from V and 3 bases from J, the junction contained 1 base not matched to a gene. The CDR3 has 15 residues. Per the germline V gene, CDR1 is LGHDT and CDR2 is YNNKEL (reference sequence).

The gene calls are TRBV19 and TRBJ1-5; 8 bases fit TRBD1. The CDR3 covers 15 residues. Trimming at V came to 5 bases and at J to 3 bases, leaving 6 bases not matched to a gene. CDR1 and CDR2 from the germline V gene are LNHDA and SQIVND (reference sequence). The DNA of the CDR3 is TGTGCCAGTAGTGGGCAGACAGGGGTCAATCAGCCCCAGCATTTT. It encodes CASSGQTGVNQPQHF.

The CDR3 reads CASSATGGGLVGSYEQYF. The DNA of the CDR3 is TGTGCCAGCAGTGCGACCGGGGGGGGGCTAGTCGGCTCCTACGAGCAGTACTTC. The J gene is TRBJ2-7, the V gene TRBV25-1; 8 nucleotides align to TRBD2. Trimming took 4 bases from V and 0 from J; bases not matched to a gene: 14. The CDR3 has 18 amino acids. The V gene's germline CDR1 is MGHDK and CDR2 SYGVNS.

The V call is TRBV11-1, the J call TRBJ2-5, with 7 bases that match TRBD2. This CDR3 is built from 13 residues. V lost 5 bases to trimming and J lost 5 bases; unmatched junction nucleotides: 5. CDR1 and CDR2 (germline): SGHAT, FQDESV (reference sequence). In nucleotides, the CDR3 is TGTGCCAGCAGCACCGGGGGGTGGGAGACCCAGTACTTC. Encoded protein: CASSTGGWETQYF. Combining the CDR3 with reference TRBV11-1 and TRBJ2-5 gives the whole variable domain EAEVAQSPRYKITEKSQAVAFWCDPISGHATLYWYRQILGQGPELLVQFQDESVVDDSQLPKDRFSAERLKGVDSTLKIQPAELGDSAMYLCASSTGGWETQYFGPGTRLLVL.

This sequence joins TRBV28 and TRBJ1-6, with a weak D call TRBD1 (6 bases). V lost 5 bases to trimming and J lost 9 bases, with 26 bases between them. Germline lookup yields CDR1 MDHEN and CDR2 SYDVKM. This CDR3 contains 18 residues. The CDR3 spells CASSPRLDRRFAISPLHF. The CDR3 region has the DNA TGTGCCAGCAGTCCCCGACTGGACAGAAGGTTCGCCATTTCACCCCTCCACTTT.

The chain uses TRBV3-1 (or the pseudogene TRBV3-2) and TRBJ2-5; TRBD2 agrees at 13 bases. The ends lost 4 bases at V and 3 bases at J; junction bases unmatched: 5. CDR3 length equals 16 residues. The germline gives CDR1 LGHDT, CDR2 YNNKEL (reference sequence). CDR3 bases: TGTGCCAGCAGCCGGTCGACTAGCGGGGGGAAAGAGACCCAGTACTTC. Amino acids: CASSRSTSGGKETQYF.

V and J are TRBV4-1 and TRBJ1-2; the D is unclear. V lost 1 base, J lost 8 bases, and 5 bases lay in between. The CDR3 has 11 amino acids. The V gene's germline CDR1 is MGHRA and CDR2 YSYEKL. The CDR3 coding sequence is TGCGCCAGCAGCCAAGGGAGGGGCTACACCTTC. Translated: CASSQGRGYTF.

The chain couples TRBV6-6 to TRBJ1-1; TRBD1 might be the D (5 bases). There are 14 residues in the CDR3. The germline V gene encodes CDR1 MNHNY and CDR2 SVGAGI (reference sequence). Trimming shortened V by 0 bases and J by 5 bases, and 10 bases separated the two germline ends. The DNA of the CDR3 is TGTGCCAGCAGTTACTCTTTGGGGGGAACTGAAGCTTTCTTT. Amino acids: CASSYSLGGTEAFF.

V gene TRBV10-3 combines with J gene TRBJ1-3, with TRBD1 as a possible D gene (6 bases). The V end lost 5 bases, the J end lost 0 bases, and 20 bases lay between the germline ends. Germline-derived CDR1 and CDR2 are ENHRY and SYGVKD. The CDR3 covers 18 residues. Written as DNA, the CDR3 is TGTGCCATCAGTCCCGGGACAACCTCCTCGAGCTCTGGAAACACCATATATTTT. Amino acid sequence: CAISPGTTSSSSGNTIYF.

V and J are TRBV3-1 (or the pseudogene TRBV3-2) and TRBJ2-1, with 8 positions matching TRBD2. CDR3 length: 17 residues. The germline gives CDR1 LGHDT, CDR2 YNNKEL (reference sequence). Germline trimming cut 3 bases from V and 6 bases from J; bases unmatched to any gene: 13. The CDR3: CASSHLPGLGASNEQFF. In DNA, the CDR3 is TGTGCCAGCAGCCACCTACCGGGACTAGGAGCGAGCAATGAGCAGTTCTTC.

This chain connects TRBV28 to TRBJ2-7; a possible D gene is TRBD1 (5 bases). The CDR3 extends over 12 amino acids. Trimming removed 5 bases at V and 2 bases at J, with 7 bases between. CDR1 MDHEN and CDR2 SYDVKM come from the germline V gene. The CDR3 bases are TGTGCCAGCAGTGGGGCCCCCTACGAGCAGTACTTC. It is translated as CASSGAPYEQYF.

The chain carries TRBV27 and TRBJ2-7; no clear D. Germline CDR1 MNHEY, CDR2 SMNVEV (reference sequence). This CDR3 has 13 residues. Trimming took 5 bases from V and 4 from J, leaving 12 bases between them. This chain's CDR3 is CASSPRAVYEQYF. In DNA form, the CDR3 reads TGTGCCAGCAGTCCCCGCGCGGTATACGAGCAGTACTTC.

V and J are TRBV3-1 (or the pseudogene TRBV3-2) and TRBJ2-1; D perhaps matches TRBD2 (6 bases). CDR3 size: 13 residues. The V end was cut by 5 bases, the J end by 9 bases, with 14 bases between. CDR1 is LGHDT and CDR2 is YNNKEL in the germline V gene (reference sequence). CDR3 in DNA: TGTGCCAGCAGCAGTTATGAGGGACTTGAGCAGTTCTTC. Translating gives CASSSYEGLEQFF.

This chain joins TRBV29-1 and TRBJ2-7, with TRBD1 identical over 9 bases. V gave up 4 bases and J gave up 3 bases; unmatched junction bases: 10. CDR1 is SQVTM and CDR2 is ANQGSEA in the germline V gene. This CDR3 has 15 residues. The DNA for the CDR3 is TGCAGCGTTGCATTTCGGGGACAGGGAGGCTACGAGCAGTACTTC. It yields the protein CSVAFRGQGGYEQYF.

This clone was recorded a few times. The chain links TRBV7-9 to TRBJ2-1; 8 bases align to TRBD2. V lost 0 bases, J lost 2 bases, and 6 bases stayed unmatched. The CDR3 is 17 amino acids. Germline V gene sequence: CDR1 SEHNR, CDR2 FQNEAQ (reference sequence). CDR3 DNA sequence: TGTGCCAGCAGCTTAGCGTCCCGGGGGGGCACCTACAATGAGCAGTTCTTC. Residues: CASSLASRGGTYNEQFF.

CDR3 sequence (DNA): TGTGCCATCAGCGGCGACCGGACTAGCGGGGGCAGGGGAGTGCAAGAGACCCAGTACTTC. Encoded protein: CAISGDRTSGGRGVQETQYF. The rearrangement links TRBV10-3 to TRBJ2-5; 13 positions match TRBD2. V dropped 6 bases and J dropped 2; count of bases not matched to a gene: 18. This CDR3 has 20 amino acids. Germline V lookup: CDR1 ENHRY, CDR2 SYGVKD.